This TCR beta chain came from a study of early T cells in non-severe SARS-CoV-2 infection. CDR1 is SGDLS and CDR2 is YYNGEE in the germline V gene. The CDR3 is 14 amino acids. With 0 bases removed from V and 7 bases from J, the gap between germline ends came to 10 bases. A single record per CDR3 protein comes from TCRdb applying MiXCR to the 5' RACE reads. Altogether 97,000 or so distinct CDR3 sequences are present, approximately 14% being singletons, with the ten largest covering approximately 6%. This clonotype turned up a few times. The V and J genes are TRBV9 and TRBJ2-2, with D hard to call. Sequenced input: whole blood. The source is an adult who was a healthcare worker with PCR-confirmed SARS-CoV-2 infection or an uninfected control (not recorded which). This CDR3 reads CASSVVGWGGELFF. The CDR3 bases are TGTGCCAGCAGCGTAGTGGGGTGGGGCGGGGAGCTGTTTTTT.